This T cell receptor beta chain was identified during a study of blood T cells in healthy people across ages. For the second PCR, which ran for roughly 7 to 11 cycles, a sample-barcoded 5' primer and a J-beta primer mix were used. With 12 random nucleotides, a template-switch adaptor tagged each individual cDNA molecule. TCRdb re-called the 5' RACE reads with MiXCR, one entry per CDR3 protein. Of roughly 560,000 distinct CDR3 sequences listed, under 30% are singletons. The CDR3 extends over 14 amino acids. Per the germline V gene, CDR1 is KGHSH and CDR2 is LQKENI. Trimming took 3 bases from V and 4 from J, leaving 11 bases between them. There are a few counts of this clonotype. Since the CDR3 does not end with the conserved phenylalanine or tryptophan, this likely comes from a read error. These data were also reused for a study on T cells of mothers and their children.

Material for sequencing was blood. This clonotype was obtained from a boy between 10 and 17 years old in good health. This chain joins TRBV18 and TRBJ2-3, with D hard to call. In DNA, the CDR3 is TGTGCCAGCTCACCGAGTGGCGCAGCAGATACGCAGTATCTT. It encodes CASSPSGAADTQYL.